Listed below are T cell receptor beta chains from one sample, sequenced in a study of Ad26.COV2.S vaccination and SARS-CoV-2 variants. TCRdb keeps only in-frame clones here, not all; method: immunoSEQ multiplex PCR. The table shows roughly 700,000 clones, with about 90% occurring only once. Sequences were derived from peripheral blood, sampled in a trial of Ad26.COV2.S vaccine versus placebo. The receptors were sampled from a person aged 18-65 years who received the Ad26.COV2.S COVID-19 vaccine or a placebo. Both conserved end residues are part of each CDR3. The order of the fields is D gene, V gene, CDR3 protein. D genes are given only for firm matches.

d_gene: .; v_gene: TRBV5-1; CDR3aa: CASSLDGGGTEAFF
d_gene: TRBD2; v_gene: TRBV14; CDR3aa: CATRGGRDEQFF
d_gene: .; v_gene: TRBV10-1; CDR3aa: CASSSGRASSYNSPLHF
d_gene: TRBD1; v_gene: TRBV7-2; CDR3aa: CASSPSRTGGIWETEAFF
d_gene: .; v_gene: TRBV2; CDR3aa: CASSLGPGTQNTEAFF
d_gene: .; v_gene: TRBV24-1; CDR3aa: CATSDPNQPQHF
d_gene: .; v_gene: TRBV13; CDR3aa: CASSLGGFILDTQYF
d_gene: .; v_gene: TRBV5-6; CDR3aa: CASARGGRMGGSPLHF
d_gene: .; v_gene: TRBV6-5; CDR3aa: CASSYGGNEQFF
d_gene: TRBD2; v_gene: TRBV7-8; CDR3aa: CASSLALGAGEETQYF
d_gene: .; v_gene: TRBV16; CDR3aa: CASSQGNYGYTF
d_gene: .; v_gene: TRBV27; CDR3aa: CASSLWLGVNEQFF
d_gene: .; v_gene: TRBV18; CDR3aa: CASSLMGVNTEAFF
d_gene: .; v_gene: TRBV2; CDR3aa: CASSLNAEAFF
d_gene: .; v_gene: TRBV11-2; CDR3aa: CASSLVGTGRNSPLHF
d_gene: .; v_gene: TRBV30; CDR3aa: CAWNIWGTGELFF
d_gene: TRBD1; v_gene: TRBV15; CDR3aa: CATSKITGGPYYNSPLHF
d_gene: .; v_gene: TRBV18; CDR3aa: CASSPVQGLGTNEKLFF
d_gene: .; v_gene: TRBV18; CDR3aa: CASSALGSNPYNSPLHF
d_gene: .; v_gene: TRBV7-2; CDR3aa: CASRPYLALSSYEQYF
d_gene: .; v_gene: TRBV19; CDR3aa: CASVTAGNTIYF
d_gene: .; v_gene: TRBV6-6; CDR3aa: CASSPLRVYLSSF
d_gene: .; v_gene: TRBV5-8; CDR3aa: CASRWERETDTQYF